This T cell receptor beta chain is drawn from a study of blood T cell repertoires in COVID-19. Study-wide context: Sample material is recorded as cDNA or gDNA derived from T cells, B-cell-depleted T cells, or PBMCs.

How the authors handled the data: Nucleated cell counts were estimated from reference gene primer amplification. Only in-frame clones appear in the TCRdb table, and some are missing; sequencing was by immunoSEQ multiplex PCR. Clonal size and the V and J genes are those of that table, whereas D and trimming came from the DNA. The sample holds 410,000 or so clones; around 91% are singletons and the top ten take 1.5% to 1.7%. This CDR3 has 14 amino acids. Germline V gives CDR1 SGHRS, CDR2 YFSETQ. The V segment lost 1 base and the J segment 4 bases; nucleotides outside the gene matches: 1. The sample comprised peripheral blood. The chain is built from TRBV5-1 and TRBJ2-5; TRBD2 matches at 10 bases. The source of this sequence is a woman in her thirties or forties with COVID-19, enrolled during active disease. CDR3 DNA: TGCGCCAGCAGCTTGCTAGCGGGGGCAGAGACCCAGTACTTC. Translating it yields CASSLLAGAETQYF.